These T cell receptor beta chains were read from a single sample in a study of blood T cell repertoires in COVID-19. Data came from immunoSEQ multiplex PCR; TCRdb stores just in-frame clones and leaves some out. The table includes 200,000 or so clones, around 87% detected once. The sample comprised peripheral blood. These receptors were obtained from a man between 60 and 75 years old with acute or convalescent COVID-19. Both conserved end residues are part of each CDR3. The D gene is left open where the match is weak. The size of a clone is reported for some rows only, either as once, few or many, or as a class for expanded clones.

j_call v_call clone_size d_call cdr3_aa cdr3_nt
TRBJ1-6 TRBV24-1 NA NA CATSWPAEAPLHF TGTGCCACCAGCTGGCCCGCCGAGGCACCCCTCCACTTT
TRBJ2-7 TRBV18 once NA CASSPPTERTFYEQYF TGTGCCAGCTCACCACCGACCGAGCGGACCTTTTACGAGCAGTACTTC
TRBJ1-1 TRBV7-9 NA NA CASSLTLTGRNTEAFF TGTGCCAGCAGCTTAACACTGACGGGAAGGAACACTGAAGCTTTCTTT
TRBJ1-2 TRBV11-2 NA TRBD1 CASGLTGGYGYTF TGTGCCAGCGGTTTGACAGGGGGCTATGGCTACACCTTC
TRBJ2-1 TRBV4-3 once TRBD2 CASSQEAGEPREQFF TGCGCCAGCAGCCAAGAGGCGGGGGAACCCCGGGAGCAGTTCTTC
TRBJ2-5 TRBV11-2 NA TRBD2 CASTQAGGGVETQYF TGTGCCAGCACCCAGGCGGGAGGGGGTGTAGAGACCCAGTACTTC
TRBJ1-1 TRBV5-4 NA NA CASSSEVWNTEAFF TGTGCCAGCAGCTCGGAGGTTTGGAACACTGAAGCTTTCTTT
TRBJ1-2 TRBV5-1 once TRBD1 CASSLAGTGPSGYTF TGCGCCAGCAGCTTGGCCGGGACAGGCCCTAGTGGCTACACCTTC
TRBJ1-6 TRBV7-2 NA TRBD1 CASSLTTGSYNSPLHF TGTGCCAGCAGCTTAACGACAGGGTCATATAATTCACCCCTCCACTTT
TRBJ1-4 TRBV6-2/TRBV6-3 NA TRBD1 CASSYSVYPGQRNEKLFF TGTGCCAGCAGTTACTCGGTGTATCCGGGACAGCGAAATGAAAAACTGTTTTTT
TRBJ1-3 TRBV6-4 NA NA CASSENKTGPSGNTIYF TGTGCCAGCAGCGAAAACAAGACAGGCCCCTCTGGAAACACCATATATTTT
TRBJ1-5 TRBV4-3 NA NA CASSRTTLSNQPQHF TGCGCCAGCAGCCGTACGACTCTCAGCAATCAGCCCCAGCATTTT
TRBJ2-1 TRBV6-5 NA TRBD1 CASSWTGGSYNEQFF TGTGCCAGCAGTTGGACAGGGGGCTCCTACAATGAGCAGTTCTTC
TRBJ1-2 TRBV7-9 NA NA CASSLGQASYYGYTF TGTGCCAGCAGCTTAGGACAGGCCTCCTACTATGGCTACACCTTC
TRBJ1-5 TRBV6-4 NA NA CATLRQPQHF TGTGCCACCCTGAGGCAGCCCCAGCATTTT
TRBJ1-2 TRBV27 NA TRBD1 CASSGTGRSGYTF TGTGCCAGCAGCGGGACAGGGAGATCCGGCTACACCTTC
TRBJ2-2 TRBV6-4 once NA CASSENSRADTGELFF TGTGCCAGCAGTGAAAATAGCAGGGCTGACACCGGGGAGCTGTTTTTT
TRBJ2-3 TRBV29-1 NA NA CSARGHLTDTQYF TGCAGCGCTCGTGGGCACCTCACAGATACGCAGTATTTT
TRBJ2-1 TRBV5-1 NA NA CASSRRTVSYNEQFF TGCGCCAGCAGCCGCAGGACAGTTTCCTACAATGAGCAGTTCTTC
TRBJ2-7 TRBV29-1 NA TRBD2 CSVGGDSYEQYF TGCAGCGTGGGGGGGGACTCCTACGAGCAGTACTTC
TRBJ2-5 TRBV5-1 NA TRBD2 CASSLSGGVQETQYF TGCGCCAGCAGCCTTAGCGGGGGGGTTCAAGAGACCCAGTACTTC
TRBJ1-1 TRBV18 NA TRBD1 CASSLRQGPTEAFF TGTGCCAGCTCACTAAGACAGGGGCCCACTGAAGCTTTCTTT
TRBJ1-5 TRBV19 NA NA CASSIATSDNQPQHF TGTGCCAGTAGTATAGCGACATCCGATAATCAGCCCCAGCATTTT
TRBJ1-2 TRBV19 NA NA CASISGRGAYGYTF TGTGCCAGTATATCCGGCAGGGGAGCCTATGGCTACACCTTC
TRBJ1-6 TRBV9 NA NA CASSVGFAGRNSPLHF TGTGCCAGCAGCGTAGGATTTGCAGGTCGGAATTCACCCCTCCACTTT
TRBJ1-2 TRBV2 NA NA CASSVLHPPANYGYTF TGTGCCAGCAGTGTCCTCCACCCCCCGGCTAACTATGGCTACACCTTC
TRBJ1-1 TRBV12-3/TRBV12-4 NA NA CASSLGVTEAFF TGTGCCAGCAGTTTGGGCGTCACTGAAGCTTTCTTT
TRBJ2-7 TRBV11-2 once NA CASSLIQGSPYEQYF TGTGCCAGCAGCTTAATCCAGGGTTCGCCCTACGAGCAGTACTTC
TRBJ1-6 TRBV7-3 few NA CASSLISGRDSPLHF TGTGCCAGCAGCTTAATCTCAGGGAGGGATTCACCCCTCCACTTT
TRBJ2-2 TRBV6-2/TRBV6-3 NA TRBD1 CASSYLDRGRRNTGELFF TGTGCCAGCAGTTACCTTGACAGGGGGCGAAGGAACACCGGGGAGCTGTTTTTT
TRBJ2-1 TRBV15 NA NA CATSRDRQNYNEQFF TGTGCCACCAGCAGAGATCGACAGAATTACAATGAGCAGTTCTTC
TRBJ2-2 TRBV9 NA TRBD1 CASSSSRTGRNTGELFF TGTGCCAGCAGCAGCTCCCGGACAGGGCGAAACACCGGGGAGCTGTTTTTT
TRBJ1-4 TRBV5-1 once NA CASSPEATNEKLFF TGCGCCAGCAGCCCGGAGGCGACTAATGAAAAACTGTTTTTT
TRBJ1-2 TRBV4-3 few TRBD1 CASSQVGPPAGGFYGYTF TGCGCCAGCAGCCAAGTAGGTCCCCCGGCAGGGGGCTTCTATGGCTACACCTTC
TRBJ2-3 TRBV29-1 NA TRBD1 CSVGGQGIDTQYF TGCAGCGTTGGGGGACAGGGTATAGATACGCAGTATTTT
TRBJ1-6 TRBV6-4 NA NA CASRSPGYNSPLHF TGTGCCAGCAGATCCCCGGGGTATAATTCACCCCTCCACTTT
TRBJ2-7 TRBV7-9 NA NA CASSLRQGSYEQYF TGTGCCAGCAGCTTACGGCAGGGGTCCTACGAGCAGTACTTC
TRBJ2-7 TRBV11-2 NA TRBD2 CASVRGEDYEQYF TGTGCCAGCGTCCGGGGGGAAGACTACGAGCAGTACTTC
TRBJ1-3 TRBV14 NA NA CASSQDAGWNTIYF TGTGCCAGCAGCCAAGATGCGGGATGGAACACCATATATTTT
TRBJ2-2 TRBV6-5 NA NA CASSRMGGGPGELFF TGTGCCAGCAGTCGAATGGGAGGAGGTCCCGGGGAGCTGTTTTTT
TRBJ1-5 TRBV28 NA NA CASSSGTPSNQPQHF TGTGCCAGCAGCTCCGGGACACCTAGCAATCAGCCCCAGCATTTT
TRBJ2-2 TRBV27 NA TRBD2 CASNQAGALNTGELFF TGTGCCAGCAATCAAGCGGGGGCCCTGAACACCGGGGAGCTGTTTTTT